This TCR beta chain came from a study of siplizumab effects on memory and regulatory T cells. Findings and limits, study-wide: Mappable alloreactive CD4+ clones came from Treg cells about 66% of the time on average with siplizumab, against 25% to 30% in controls.

With 0 bases clipped from V and 4 bases from J, the junction kept 5 bases outside the gene matches. Germline CDR1 and CDR2: SGHRS and YFSETQ. The CDR3 has 15 residues. With respect to this clone: Its antigen is not identified.

The repertoire was sequenced with immunoSEQ multiplex PCR; TCRdb's copy has only in-frame clones and lacks some. The sample records 90,000 to 120,000 clones, 90% to 95% being singletons. This chain connects TRBV5-1 to TRBJ2-3, with TRBD1 matching 7 bases. This sequence was found in a human donor in good health. The sequenced material came from Tregs sorted from blood. Written as DNA, the CDR3 is TGCGCCAGCAGCTTGGGAGGGGGCTGGGCAGATACGCAGTATTTT. It translates to CASSLGGGWADTQYF.